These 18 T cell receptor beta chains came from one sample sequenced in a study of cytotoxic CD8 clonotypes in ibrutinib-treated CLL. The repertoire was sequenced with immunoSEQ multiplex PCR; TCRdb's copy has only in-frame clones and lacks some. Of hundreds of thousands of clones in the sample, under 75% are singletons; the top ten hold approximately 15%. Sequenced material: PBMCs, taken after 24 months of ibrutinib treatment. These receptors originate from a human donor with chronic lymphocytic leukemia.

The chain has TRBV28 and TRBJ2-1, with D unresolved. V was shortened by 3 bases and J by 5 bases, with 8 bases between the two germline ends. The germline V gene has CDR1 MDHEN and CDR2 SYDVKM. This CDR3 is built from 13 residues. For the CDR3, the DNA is TGTGCCAGCAGTTTGCGCGGAGACAATGAGCAGTTCTTC. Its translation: CASSLRGDNEQFF.

As DNA, the CDR3 is TGCGCCAGCCACGAGGGACTAGAGGGAGATACGCAGTATTTT. It translates to CASHEGLEGDTQYF. The chain couples TRBV5-1 to TRBJ2-3; 8 positions agree with TRBD2. The CDR3 has 14 amino acids. Germline CDR1 and CDR2: SGHRS and YFSETQ. V shed 7 bases, J shed 5 bases, and the junction held 9 bases outside the gene matches.

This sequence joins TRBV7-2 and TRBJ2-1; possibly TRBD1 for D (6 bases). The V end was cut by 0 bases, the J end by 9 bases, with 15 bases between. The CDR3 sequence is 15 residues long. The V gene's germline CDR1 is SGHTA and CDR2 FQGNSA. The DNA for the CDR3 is TGTGCCAGCAGCTTAGCAGCTCAGGGGTTGGGTGAGCAGTTCTTC. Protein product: CASSLAAQGLGEQFF.

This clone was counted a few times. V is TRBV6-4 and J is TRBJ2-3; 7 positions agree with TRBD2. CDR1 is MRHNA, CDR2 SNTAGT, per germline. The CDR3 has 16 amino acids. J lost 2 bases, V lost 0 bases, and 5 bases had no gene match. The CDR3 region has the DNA TGTGCCAGCAGTGACTCTAGCGGGTGGGACACAGATACGCAGTATTTT. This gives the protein CASSDSSGWDTDTQYF.

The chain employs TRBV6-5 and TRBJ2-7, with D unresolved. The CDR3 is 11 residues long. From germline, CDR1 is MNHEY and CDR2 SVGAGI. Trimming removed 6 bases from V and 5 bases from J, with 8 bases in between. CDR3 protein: CASSNGNEQYF. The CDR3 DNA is TGTGCCAGCAGCAACGGAAACGAGCAGTACTTC.

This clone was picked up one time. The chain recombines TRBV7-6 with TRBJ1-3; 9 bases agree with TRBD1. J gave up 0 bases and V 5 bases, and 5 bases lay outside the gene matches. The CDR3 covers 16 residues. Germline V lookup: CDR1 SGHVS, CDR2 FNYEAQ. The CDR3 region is CASSAGTGSSGNTIYF. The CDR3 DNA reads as TGTGCCAGCAGCGCGGGGACAGGGAGCTCTGGAAACACCATATATTTT.

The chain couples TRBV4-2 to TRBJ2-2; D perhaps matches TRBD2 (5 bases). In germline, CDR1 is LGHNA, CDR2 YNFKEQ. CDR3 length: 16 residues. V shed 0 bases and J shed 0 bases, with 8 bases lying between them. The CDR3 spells CASSQEDGTNTGELFF. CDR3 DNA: TGTGCCAGCAGCCAAGAGGACGGGACGAACACCGGGGAGCTGTTTTTT.

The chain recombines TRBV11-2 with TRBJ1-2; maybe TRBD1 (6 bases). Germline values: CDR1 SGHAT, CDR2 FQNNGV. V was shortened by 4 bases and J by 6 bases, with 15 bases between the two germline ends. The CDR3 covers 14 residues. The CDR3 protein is CASSSIYRDDGYTF. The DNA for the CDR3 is TGTGCCAGCAGCTCAATCTACAGGGACGATGGCTACACCTTC.

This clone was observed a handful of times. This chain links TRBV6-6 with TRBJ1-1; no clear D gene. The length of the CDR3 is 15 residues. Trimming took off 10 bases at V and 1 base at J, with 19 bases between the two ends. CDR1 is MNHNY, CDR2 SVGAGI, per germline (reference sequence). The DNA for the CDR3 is TGTGCCAATACCCAGTGGGGTTCTGAGAACACTGAAGCTTTCTTT. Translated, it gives CANTQWGSENTEAFF.

CDR3 sequence (DNA): TGCGCCAGCAGGACCGGGACAGATCTCACCGGGGAGCTGTTTTTT. It encodes CASRTGTDLTGELFF. This chain joins TRBV4-3 and TRBJ2-2; TRBD1 agrees at 7 bases. Germline V gene data show CDR1 as LGHNA and CDR2 as YSLEER. V gave up 6 bases and J gave up 4 bases; unmatched junction bases: 8. This CDR3 spans 15 amino acids.

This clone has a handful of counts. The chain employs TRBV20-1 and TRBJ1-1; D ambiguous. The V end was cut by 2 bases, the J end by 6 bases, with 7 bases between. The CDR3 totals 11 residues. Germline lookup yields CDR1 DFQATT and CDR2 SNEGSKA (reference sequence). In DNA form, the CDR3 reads TGCAGTGCTAGATTTGGCCCTGAAGCTTTCTTT. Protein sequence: CSARFGPEAFF.

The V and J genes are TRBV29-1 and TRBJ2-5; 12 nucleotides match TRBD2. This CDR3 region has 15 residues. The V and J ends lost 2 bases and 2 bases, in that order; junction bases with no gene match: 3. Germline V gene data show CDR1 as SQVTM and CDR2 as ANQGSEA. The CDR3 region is CSVEIGLAGQETQYF. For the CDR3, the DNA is TGCAGCGTTGAAATCGGACTAGCGGGACAAGAGACCCAGTACTTC.

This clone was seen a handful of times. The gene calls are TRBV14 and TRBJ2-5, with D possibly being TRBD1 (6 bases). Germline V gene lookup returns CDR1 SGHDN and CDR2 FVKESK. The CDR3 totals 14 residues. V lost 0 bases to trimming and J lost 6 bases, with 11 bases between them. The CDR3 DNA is TGTGCCAGCAGCCAAGAAAACAGGGTCAAGACCCAGTACTTC. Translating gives CASSQENRVKTQYF.

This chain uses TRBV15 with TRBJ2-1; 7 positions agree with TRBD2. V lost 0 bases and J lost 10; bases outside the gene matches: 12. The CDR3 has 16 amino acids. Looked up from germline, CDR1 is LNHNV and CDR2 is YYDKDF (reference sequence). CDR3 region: CATSRDPGGGSTEQFF. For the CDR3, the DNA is TGTGCCACCAGCAGAGATCCAGGCGGCGGGAGTACCGAGCAGTTCTTC. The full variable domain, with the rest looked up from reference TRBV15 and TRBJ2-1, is DAMVIQNPRYQVTQFGKPVTLSCSQTLNHNVMYWYQQKSSQAPKLLFHYYDKDFNNEADTPDNFQSRRPNTSFCFLDIRSPGLGDTAMYLCATSRDPGGGSTEQFFGPGTRLTVL.

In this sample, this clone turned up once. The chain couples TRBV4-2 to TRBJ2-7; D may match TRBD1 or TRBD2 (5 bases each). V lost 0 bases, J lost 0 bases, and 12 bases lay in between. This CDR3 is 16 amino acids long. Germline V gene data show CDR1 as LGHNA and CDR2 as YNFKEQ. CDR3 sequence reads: CASSQDLGPDSYEQYF. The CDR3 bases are TGTGCCAGCAGCCAAGATCTGGGACCCGACTCCTACGAGCAGTACTTC.

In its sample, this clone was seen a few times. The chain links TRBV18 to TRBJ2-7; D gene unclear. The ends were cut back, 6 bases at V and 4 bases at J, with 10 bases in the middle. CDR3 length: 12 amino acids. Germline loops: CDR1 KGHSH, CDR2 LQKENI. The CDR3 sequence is CASSPGHYEQYF. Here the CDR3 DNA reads TGTGCCAGCTCCCCCGGGCATTACGAGCAGTACTTC.

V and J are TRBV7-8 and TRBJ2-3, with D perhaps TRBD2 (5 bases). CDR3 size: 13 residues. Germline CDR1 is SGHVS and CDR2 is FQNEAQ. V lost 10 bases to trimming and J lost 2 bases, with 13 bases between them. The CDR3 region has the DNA TGTGCCACCGGACGGGGAAACACAGATACGCAGTATTTT. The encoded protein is CATGRGNTDTQYF. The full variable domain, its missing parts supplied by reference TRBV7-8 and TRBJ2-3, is GAGVSQSPRYKVAKRGQDVALRCDPISGHVSLFWYQQALGQGPEFLTYFQNEAQLDKSGLPSDRFFAERPEGSVSTLKIQRTQQEDSAVYLCATGRGNTDTQYFGPGTRLTVL.

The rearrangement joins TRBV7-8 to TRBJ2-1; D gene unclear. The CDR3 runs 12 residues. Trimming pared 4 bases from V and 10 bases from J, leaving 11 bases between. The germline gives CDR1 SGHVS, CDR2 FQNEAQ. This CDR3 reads CASSSPNWEQFF. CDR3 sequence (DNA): TGTGCCAGCAGCTCGCCCAATTGGGAGCAGTTCTTC.